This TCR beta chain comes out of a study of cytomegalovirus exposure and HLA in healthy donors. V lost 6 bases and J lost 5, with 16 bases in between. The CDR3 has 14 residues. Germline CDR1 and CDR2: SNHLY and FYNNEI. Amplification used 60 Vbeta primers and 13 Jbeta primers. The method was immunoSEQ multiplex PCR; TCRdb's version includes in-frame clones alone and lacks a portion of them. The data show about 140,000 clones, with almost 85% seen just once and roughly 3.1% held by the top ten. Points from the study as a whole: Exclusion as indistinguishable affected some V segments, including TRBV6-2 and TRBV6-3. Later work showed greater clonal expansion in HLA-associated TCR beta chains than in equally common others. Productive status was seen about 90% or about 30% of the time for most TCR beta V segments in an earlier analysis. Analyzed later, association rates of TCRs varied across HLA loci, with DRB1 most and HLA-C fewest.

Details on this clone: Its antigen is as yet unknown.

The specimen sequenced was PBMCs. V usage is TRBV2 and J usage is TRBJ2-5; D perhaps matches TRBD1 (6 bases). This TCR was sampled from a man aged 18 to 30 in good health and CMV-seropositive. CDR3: CASRQQGSGETQYF. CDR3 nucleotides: TGTGCCAGCAGACAGCAGGGGTCGGGGGAGACCCAGTACTTC.